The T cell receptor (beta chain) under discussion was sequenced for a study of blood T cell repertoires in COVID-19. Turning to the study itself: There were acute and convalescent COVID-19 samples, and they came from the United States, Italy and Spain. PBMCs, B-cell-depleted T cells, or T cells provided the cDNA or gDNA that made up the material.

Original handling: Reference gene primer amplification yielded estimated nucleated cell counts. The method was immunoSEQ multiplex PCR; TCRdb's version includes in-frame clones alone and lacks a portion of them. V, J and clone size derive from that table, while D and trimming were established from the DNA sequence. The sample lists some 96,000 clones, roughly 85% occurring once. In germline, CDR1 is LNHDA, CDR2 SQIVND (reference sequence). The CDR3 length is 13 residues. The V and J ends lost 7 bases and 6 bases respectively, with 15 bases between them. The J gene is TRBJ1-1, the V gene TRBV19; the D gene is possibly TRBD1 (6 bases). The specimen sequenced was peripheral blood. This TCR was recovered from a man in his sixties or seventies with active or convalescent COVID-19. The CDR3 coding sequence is TGTGCCAGTAAACGAACAGGGTTGCCTGAAGCTTTCTTT. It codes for CASKRTGLPEAFF.